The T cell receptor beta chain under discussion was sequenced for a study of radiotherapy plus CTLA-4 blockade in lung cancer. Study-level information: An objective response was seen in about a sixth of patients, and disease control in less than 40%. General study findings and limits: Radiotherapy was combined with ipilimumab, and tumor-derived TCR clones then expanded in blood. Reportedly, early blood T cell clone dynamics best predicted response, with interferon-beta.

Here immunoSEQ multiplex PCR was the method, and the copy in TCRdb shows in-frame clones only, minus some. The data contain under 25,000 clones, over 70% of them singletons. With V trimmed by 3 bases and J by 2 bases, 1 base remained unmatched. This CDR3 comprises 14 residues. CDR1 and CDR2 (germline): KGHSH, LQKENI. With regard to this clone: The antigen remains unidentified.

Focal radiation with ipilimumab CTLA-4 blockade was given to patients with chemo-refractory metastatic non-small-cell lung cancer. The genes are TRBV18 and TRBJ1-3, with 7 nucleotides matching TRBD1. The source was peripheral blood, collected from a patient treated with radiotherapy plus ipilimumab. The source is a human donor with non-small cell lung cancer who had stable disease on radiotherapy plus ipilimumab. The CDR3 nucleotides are TGTGCCAGCTCACCCGGACAGGCTGGAAACACCATATATTTT. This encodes CASSPGQAGNTIYF.